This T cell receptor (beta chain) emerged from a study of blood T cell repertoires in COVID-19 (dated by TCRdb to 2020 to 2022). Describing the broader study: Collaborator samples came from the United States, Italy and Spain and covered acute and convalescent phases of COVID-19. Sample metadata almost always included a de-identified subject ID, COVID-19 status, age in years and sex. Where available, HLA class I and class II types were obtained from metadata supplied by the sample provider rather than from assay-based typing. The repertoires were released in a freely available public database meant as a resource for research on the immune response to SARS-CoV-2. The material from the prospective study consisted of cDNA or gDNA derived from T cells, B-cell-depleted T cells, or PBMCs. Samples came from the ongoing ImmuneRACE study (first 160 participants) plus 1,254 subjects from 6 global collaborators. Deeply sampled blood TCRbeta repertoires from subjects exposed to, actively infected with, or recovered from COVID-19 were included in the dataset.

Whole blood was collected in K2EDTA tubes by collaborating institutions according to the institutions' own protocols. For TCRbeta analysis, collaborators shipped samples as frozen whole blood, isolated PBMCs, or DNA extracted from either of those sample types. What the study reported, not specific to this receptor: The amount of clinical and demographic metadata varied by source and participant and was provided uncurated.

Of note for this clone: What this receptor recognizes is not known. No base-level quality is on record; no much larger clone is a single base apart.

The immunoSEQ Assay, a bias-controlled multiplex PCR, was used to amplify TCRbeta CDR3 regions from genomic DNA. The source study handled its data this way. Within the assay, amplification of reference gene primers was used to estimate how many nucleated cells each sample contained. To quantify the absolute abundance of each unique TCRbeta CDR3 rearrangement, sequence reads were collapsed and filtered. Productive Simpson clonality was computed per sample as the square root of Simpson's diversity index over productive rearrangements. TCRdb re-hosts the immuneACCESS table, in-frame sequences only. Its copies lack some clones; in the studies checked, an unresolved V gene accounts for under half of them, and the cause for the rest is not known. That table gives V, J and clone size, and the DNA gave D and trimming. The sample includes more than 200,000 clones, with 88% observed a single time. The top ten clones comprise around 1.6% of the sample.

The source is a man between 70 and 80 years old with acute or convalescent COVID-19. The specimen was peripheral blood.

The CDR3 sequence is CASSLSSGNTQYF. The nucleotide sequence is TGTGCCAGCAGTTTGAGTAGCGGAAATACGCAGTATTTT. In this chain, TRBV12-3 or TRBV12-4 is recombined with TRBJ2-3, with a weak D call of TRBD2 (6 bases match). The CDR3 runs 13 amino acids, cysteine and phenylalanine included. Just CDR3 DNA is preserved here, 39 bases in frame from base 1. A distance of 11 bases separates the germline ends of V and J, which lose 3 bases and 7 bases respectively.